The 30 T cell receptor beta chains in this list originate from one sample, sequenced in a study of OX40 agonist ivuxolimab in advanced cancers. Profiling relied on immunoSEQ multiplex PCR, and the TCRdb table lists in-frame clones only, not all of them. Seen here are about 38,000 clones, about 80% observed once, and the top ten hold approximately 12%. The sample was CD4+ or CD8+ T cells sorted from blood, taken in a trial of the OX40 agonist ivuxolimab. The receptors were gathered from an adult with an advanced solid tumor such as melanoma, head and neck, liver or kidney cancer.

The chain joins TRBV5-1 to TRBJ2-1; perhaps TRBD1 as D (6 bases). CDR1 and CDR2 (germline): SGHRS, YFSETQ. Deletions cut 5 bases from V and 4 bases from J, with 10 bases between. The CDR3 is made up of 13 amino acids. DNA of the CDR3: TGCGCCAGCAGGGACACAGGGTACAATGAGCAGTTCTTC. Translating it yields CASRDTGYNEQFF.

The rearrangement joins TRBV19 to TRBJ1-5; TRBD1 matches at 10 bases. Germline-derived CDR1 and CDR2 are LNHDA and SQIVND (reference sequence). The V gene end was trimmed by 6 bases and the J gene end by 3 bases; junction bases not matched to a gene: 8. The CDR3 sequence is 16 residues long. The CDR3 bases are TGTGCCAGTAGACCCTCGGACAGGGGGAACAATCAGCCCCAGCATTTT. Translation gives CASRPSDRGNNQPQHF.

This clone was seen just once. V is TRBV7-9 and J is TRBJ2-5; D perhaps matches TRBD2 (6 bases). CDR3 size: 15 residues. V lost 0 bases and J 0 bases, leaving 8 bases between the germline ends. Germline V gives CDR1 SEHNR, CDR2 FQNEAQ (reference sequence). CDR3 in amino acids: CASSLARGYQETQYF. The CDR3 nucleotides are TGTGCCAGCAGCTTAGCCCGGGGGTACCAAGAGACCCAGTACTTC. Drawing the rest from reference TRBV7-9 and TRBJ2-5, the complete variable domain is DTGVSQNPRHKITKRGQNVTFRCDPISEHNRLYWYRQTLGQGPEFLTYFQNEAQLEKSRLLSDRFSAERPKGSFSTLEIQRTEQGDSAMYLCASSLARGYQETQYFGPGTRLLVL.

This sequence joins TRBV19 and TRBJ1-1; no reliable D call. Per the germline V gene, CDR1 is LNHDA and CDR2 is SQIVND (reference sequence). Between the trimmed V and J ends, which lost 7 bases and 0 bases, there was a span of 9 bases. The CDR3 is made up of 13 amino acids. The CDR3: CASTRAVNTEAFF. The CDR3 DNA is TGTGCCAGTACCCGGGCGGTGAACACTGAAGCTTTCTTT.

CDR3 coding DNA: TGTGCCAGCAGCTTGGAGTGGTCTGAGCAGTTCTTC. Residues: CASSLEWSEQFF. The V call is TRBV5-5, the J call TRBJ2-1; D not certain. The CDR3 is made up of 12 amino acids. Germline values: CDR1 SGHKS, CDR2 YYEKEE (reference sequence). Trimming shortened V by 0 bases and J by 9 bases, and 7 bases separated the two germline ends.

The chain joins TRBV30 to TRBJ1-4; D remains ambiguous. The germline CDR1 and CDR2 sequences are GTSNPN and SVGIG (reference sequence). The CDR3 consists of 15 residues. Trimming cost V 2 bases and J 5 bases, with 15 bases left between them. This CDR3 reads CAWSTRTGSNEKLFF. The CDR3 bases are TGTGCCTGGAGTACCCGCACGGGATCGAATGAAAAACTGTTTTTT.

The chain employs TRBV5-1 and TRBJ2-3, with TRBD2 matching 8 bases. The CDR3 is 17 amino acids. V trimming: 4 bases; J trimming: 4 bases; junction bases outside the gene matches: 14. Germline lookup yields CDR1 SGHRS and CDR2 YFSETQ. The chain's CDR3 is CASSSGQGLGAADTQYF. The CDR3 region has the DNA TGCGCCAGCAGCAGCGGGCAGGGACTAGGGGCAGCAGATACGCAGTATTTT.

V gene TRBV18 combines with J gene TRBJ2-7, with D perhaps matching TRBD1 (6 bases). Germline values: CDR1 KGHSH, CDR2 LQKENI. This CDR3 has 12 amino acids. With 3 bases removed from V and 6 bases from J, the gap between germline ends came to 9 bases. CDR3 DNA sequence: TGTGCCAGCTCACCGTCCAGGGGCGAGCAGTACTTC. Its translation: CASSPSRGEQYF.

The chain recombines TRBV5-4 with TRBJ2-1, with 9 bases fitting TRBD2. This CDR3 comprises 12 residues. CDR1 and CDR2 from the germline V gene are SGHNT and YYREEE (reference sequence). J was trimmed by 15 bases and V by 4 bases; bases with no gene match: 8. CDR3 in amino acids: CASSIAGAPPFF. In nucleotides, the CDR3 is TGTGCCAGCAGCATAGCGGGAGCGCCGCCGTTCTTC.

The chain is built from TRBV5-4 and TRBJ2-3; 11 positions match TRBD2. V dropped 4 bases and J dropped 4; count of bases not matched to a gene: 11. CDR1 and CDR2 from the germline V gene are SGHNT and YYREEE (reference sequence). CDR3 length: 17 residues. The CDR3 is CASSGLFTSGSADTQYF. The CDR3 bases are TGTGCCAGCAGCGGCCTTTTTACTAGCGGGAGCGCAGATACGCAGTATTTT.

This chain joins TRBV7-3 and TRBJ2-2, with 10 bases lining up with TRBD1. Per the germline V gene, CDR1 is SGHTA and CDR2 is FQGTGA. The V segment lost 5 bases and the J segment 4 bases; nucleotides outside the gene matches: 4. This CDR3 is 15 amino acids long. CDR3 in DNA: TGTGCCAGCAGCCTCGGACAGGGGGGCACCGGGGAGCTGTTTTTT. Its protein is CASSLGQGGTGELFF.

V is TRBV5-6 and J is TRBJ2-1; D unclear. The ends were cut back, 3 bases at V and 6 bases at J, with 10 bases in the middle. The CDR3 sequence is 13 residues long. The germline gives CDR1 SGHDT, CDR2 YYEEEE. CDR3 residues: CASSYGRTNEQFF. In nucleotides, the CDR3 is TGTGCCAGCAGCTACGGGCGGACCAATGAGCAGTTCTTC.

The genes are TRBV5-1 and TRBJ2-7; 8 bases match TRBD1. V gave up 2 bases and J gave up 7 bases; unmatched junction bases: 8. This CDR3 spans 14 amino acids. The V gene's germline CDR1 is SGHRS and CDR2 YFSETQ. The CDR3 DNA is TGCGCCAGCAGCTTCGGCGGACAGGGAGGAGAGCAGTACTTC. Protein sequence: CASSFGGQGGEQYF. The full variable domain, completed using reference TRBV5-1 and TRBJ2-7, is KAGVTQTPRYLIKTRGQQVTLSCSPISGHRSVSWYQQTPGQGLQFLFEYFSETQRNKGNFPGRFSGRQFSNSRSEMNVSTLELGDSALYLCASSFGGQGGEQYFGPGTRLTVT.

The V call is TRBV5-1, the J call TRBJ2-7; no clear D. The CDR3 runs 15 residues. Trimming shortened V by 0 bases and J by 4 bases, and 14 bases separated the two germline ends. Germline V gene sequence: CDR1 SGHRS, CDR2 YFSETQ. The CDR3 DNA reads TGCGCCAGCAGCTTGGCCGTAGGCAGCTATTACGAGCAGTACTTC. Amino acids: CASSLAVGSYYEQYF. Full variable domain (rest looked up from reference TRBV5-1 and TRBJ2-7): KAGVTQTPRYLIKTRGQQVTLSCSPISGHRSVSWYQQTPGQGLQFLFEYFSETQRNKGNFPGRFSGRQFSNSRSEMNVSTLELGDSALYLCASSLAVGSYYEQYFGPGTRLTVT.

For the CDR3, the DNA is TGTGCCAGCTCCTTCACGGCCGGGGAGTTAAATGGCTACACCTTC. The encoded protein is CASSFTAGELNGYTF. The chain carries TRBV18 and TRBJ1-2; D call uncertain. The germline gives CDR1 KGHSH, CDR2 LQKENI. V was clipped by 6 bases and J by 6 bases, with 20 bases between them. The CDR3 contains 15 residues.

The V and J genes are TRBV6-5 and TRBJ2-1; D ambiguous. Per the germline V gene, CDR1 is MNHEY and CDR2 is SVGAGI. The V end was cut by 6 bases, the J end by 8 bases, with 20 bases between. The length of the CDR3 is 15 residues. This CDR3 reads CASRSGGGTWHEQFF. The CDR3 DNA reads TGTGCCAGCAGGTCGGGCGGCGGCACCTGGCATGAGCAGTTCTTC.

By sample share, this clone is medium-sized. The chain recombines TRBV10-1 with TRBJ2-7; TRBD2 aligns across 12 bases. Trimming at V came to 8 bases and at J to 2 bases, leaving 4 bases not matched to a gene. In germline, CDR1 is WNHNN, CDR2 SYGVQD (reference sequence). CDR3 length equals 14 residues. The CDR3 DNA follows: TGCGCCAGCTCCCGACTAGCGGGAGCCTACGAGCAGTACTTC. Residues: CASSRLAGAYEQYF.

The chain employs TRBV10-3 and TRBJ2-1; TRBD2 agrees at 10 bases. Germline V CDR1 and CDR2: ENHRY, SYGVKD. J was trimmed by 8 bases and V by 10 bases; bases with no gene match: 11. The CDR3 is made up of 14 amino acids. The CDR3 bases are TGTGCCACTCACGAGGCTAGCGGGAGAGATGAGCAGTTCTTC. It yields the protein CATHEASGRDEQFF.

The chain carries TRBV27 and TRBJ2-5; D is possibly TRBD2 (6 bases). Trimming stripped 7 bases from V and 1 base from J, with 13 bases between. This CDR3 comprises 14 residues. Germline-derived CDR1 and CDR2 are MNHEY and SMNVEV (reference sequence). CDR3 residues: CASKSVGGQETQYF. The CDR3 nucleotides are TGTGCCAGCAAATCCGTGGGGGGCCAAGAGACCCAGTACTTC.

This chain joins TRBV19 and TRBJ2-1; D assignment may be TRBD1 or TRBD2 (6 bases each). Trimming stripped 5 bases from V and 8 bases from J, with 13 bases between. Germline lookup yields CDR1 LNHDA and CDR2 SQIVND (reference sequence). The CDR3 length is 13 residues. CDR3 nucleotide sequence: TGTGCCAGTAGTGGGACCGGGGGCGATGAGCAGTTCTTC. This sequence encodes CASSGTGGDEQFF.

This clone has only one observation. In DNA, the CDR3 is TGTGCCTGGAGTGTTTTGGTGGGAGGGAGCGCCAAAAACATTCAGTACTTC. This encodes CAWSVLVGGSAKNIQYF. V and J are TRBV30 and TRBJ2-4; 7 nucleotides line up with TRBD2. There are 17 residues in the CDR3. The V and J ends lost 0 bases and 1 base, in that order; junction bases with no gene match: 9. CDR1 is GTSNPN and CDR2 is SVGIG in the germline V gene (reference sequence).

J is TRBJ2-6 and V is TRBV27; the D is unclear. CDR3 length equals 13 residues. The germline V gene encodes CDR1 MNHEY and CDR2 SMNVEV (reference sequence). V was clipped by 6 bases and J by 0 bases, with 3 bases between them. The CDR3 bases are TGTGCCAGCAGCCGCTCTGGGGCCAACGTCCTGACTTTC. Its translation: CASSRSGANVLTF.

V usage is TRBV13 and J usage is TRBJ2-5, with D hard to call. The J call may be in error: the DNA end matches TRBJ2-7 better. CDR3 size: 13 residues. CDR1 and CDR2 (germline): PRHDT, FYEKMQ (reference sequence). The CDR3 sequence is CASSSTRSYEQYF. In DNA, the CDR3 is TGTGCCAGCAGCTCCACCCGCTCCTACGAGCAGTACTTC.

The chain uses TRBV11-2 and TRBJ2-7; either TRBD1 or TRBD2 may supply D (5 bases each). Looked up from germline, CDR1 is SGHAT and CDR2 is FQNNGV. The CDR3 has 14 residues. V lost 5 bases and J lost 6, with 17 bases in between. The CDR3 region has the DNA TGTGCCAGCAGCGAAAGCCGGGGCCCACGCGAGCAGTACTTC. Its protein product is CASSESRGPREQYF.

The V call is TRBV7-2, the J call TRBJ2-1, with TRBD2 matching over 11 bases. CDR1 and CDR2 (germline): SGHTA, FQGNSA. Trimming removed 3 bases from V and 5 bases from J; junction bases left unmatched: 3. The CDR3 consists of 15 residues. The CDR3 DNA follows: TGTGCCAGCAGCTTCCGACTAGCGGGAAACAATGAGCAGTTCTTC. This encodes CASSFRLAGNNEQFF.

CDR3: CASSLLGGDGYTF. The DNA of the CDR3 is TGTGCCAGCAGTTTATTGGGGGGGGATGGCTACACCTTC. The chain uses TRBV28 and TRBJ1-2; a possible D gene is TRBD1 (5 bases). This CDR3 has 13 amino acids. The V end was cut by 1 base, the J end by 6 bases, with 9 bases between. The germline gives CDR1 MDHEN, CDR2 SYDVKM.

This clone has more than one count but fewer than ten. The rearrangement joins TRBV28 to TRBJ2-2; 10 bases align to TRBD2. The CDR3 is made up of 15 amino acids. Germline CDR1 and CDR2: MDHEN and SYDVKM. J lost 5 bases, V lost 6 bases, and 6 bases had no gene match. Here the CDR3 DNA reads TGTGCCAGCAGGCCTAGCGGGAGTAGTACCGGGGAGCTGTTTTTT. It yields the protein CASRPSGSSTGELFF.

DNA of the CDR3: TGTGCCAGCAGTTTATCTGGACAGGGAATTCAGCCCCAGCATTTT. Its protein product is CASSLSGQGIQPQHF. The chain joins TRBV28 to TRBJ1-5; 8 bases fit TRBD1. Germline V gene data show CDR1 as MDHEN and CDR2 as SYDVKM. There are 15 residues in the CDR3. Trimming took 1 base from V and 6 from J; bases not matched to a gene: 5.

This clone was seen a single time. The V and J genes are TRBV7-2 and TRBJ1-4, with D perhaps matching TRBD1 (5 bases). Looked up from germline, CDR1 is SGHTA and CDR2 is FQGNSA. V lost 2 bases and J lost 5, with 18 bases in between. The CDR3 consists of 17 residues. The CDR3 DNA reads as TGTGCCAGCAGCTTATGGCGTGGGACCGGGGTAAATGAAAAACTGTTTTTT. It yields the protein CASSLWRGTGVNEKLFF.

This sequence joins TRBV7-2 and TRBJ2-7; a possible D gene is TRBD2 (5 bases). Deletions cut 3 bases from V and 3 bases from J, with 9 bases between. The CDR3 is 13 amino acids. CDR1 is SGHTA and CDR2 is FQGNSA in the germline V gene. The chain's CDR3 is CASSLGGYYEQYF. The CDR3, as DNA: TGTGCCAGCAGCTTGGGCGGGTACTACGAGCAGTACTTC.